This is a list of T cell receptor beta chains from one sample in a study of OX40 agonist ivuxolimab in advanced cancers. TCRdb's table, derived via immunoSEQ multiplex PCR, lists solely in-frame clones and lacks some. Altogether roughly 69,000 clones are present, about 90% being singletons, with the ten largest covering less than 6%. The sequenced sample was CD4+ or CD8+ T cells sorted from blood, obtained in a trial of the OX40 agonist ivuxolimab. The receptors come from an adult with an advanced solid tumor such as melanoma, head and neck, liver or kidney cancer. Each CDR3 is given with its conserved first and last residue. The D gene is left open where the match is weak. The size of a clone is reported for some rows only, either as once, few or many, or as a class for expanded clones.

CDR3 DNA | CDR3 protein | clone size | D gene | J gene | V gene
TGTGCCAGCAAACCGGGACTAGCGGGAGGGGGAGGTGAGACCCAGTACTTC | CASKPGLAGGGGETQYF | - | TRBD2 | TRBJ2-5 | TRBV5-4
TGTGCCAGCAGCCCCTCTAGCTTTCTGTTCTTC | CASSPSSFLFF | - | - | TRBJ2-1 | TRBV7-2
TGTGCCAGCAGCCTCGACCAGGCCCAAAATCAGCCCCAGCATTTT | CASSLDQAQNQPQHF | - | - | TRBJ1-5 | TRBV4-2
TGTGCCAGCAGTTCTTCTGGACTAGCGGGAGTCAACGAGCAGTACTTC | CASSSSGLAGVNEQYF | - | TRBD2 | TRBJ2-7 | TRBV2
TGCGCCAGCAGCTTCACCCCTCCGACTAGCGGGATCGGTGGGGCCAACGTCCTGACTTTC | CASSFTPPTSGIGGANVLTF | - | TRBD2 | TRBJ2-6 | TRBV5-1
TGTGCCAGTAGTCCGATCGCCACAGATACGCAGTATTTT | CASSPIATDTQYF | - | - | TRBJ2-3 | TRBV19
TGTGCCAGCAGCCCGACTAGCGGGAGGCACAATGAGCAGTTCTTC | CASSPTSGRHNEQFF | - | TRBD2 | TRBJ2-1 | TRBV5-6
TGTGCCAGCAGTTTCCGGGACAAGGGCCTTGAGCAGTACTTC | CASSFRDKGLEQYF | - | - | TRBJ2-7 | TRBV6-6
TGTGCCAGCAGTTTTCTCGGGACAGGGGGTAACGAGCAGTACTTC | CASSFLGTGGNEQYF | - | TRBD1 | TRBJ2-7 | TRBV27
TGTGCCAGCAGCTTGGGTTTTCGACAGACATCCTACGAGCAGTACTTC | CASSLGFRQTSYEQYF | once | - | TRBJ2-7 | TRBV5-4
TGTGCCAGCAGCCCCCACGGCCAGGGGGCTGAGGGCTACACCTTC | CASSPHGQGAEGYTF | - | TRBD1 | TRBJ1-2 | TRBV7-8
TGCGCCAGCAGCTTGGATAATTCACCCCTCCACTTT | CASSLDNSPLHF | - | - | TRBJ1-6 | TRBV5-1
TGTGCCAGCAGCTTAGCAGGGGGAGGCACTGAAGCTTTCTTT | CASSLAGGGTEAFF | - | TRBD1 | TRBJ1-1 | TRBV11-2
TGTGCCAGCAGCAGAGGACTAGCTGGGACCCAGTACTTC | CASSRGLAGTQYF | - | TRBD2 | TRBJ2-5 | TRBV9
TGTGCCAGCTCACCACCAGGGGTTGAGACCCAGTACTTC | CASSPPGVETQYF | - | - | TRBJ2-5 | TRBV18
TGTGCCAGCAGCTTGTTTTCCAGGAATGGCTACACCTTC | CASSLFSRNGYTF | - | - | TRBJ1-2 | TRBV5-6
TGTGCCAGCAGCCCTACTAGCGGGTCTTACAATGAGCAGTTCTTC | CASSPTSGSYNEQFF | - | TRBD2 | TRBJ2-1 | TRBV28
TGTGCCTGGAGTGTTAGGATAGACACTGAAGCTTTCTTT | CAWSVRIDTEAFF | - | - | TRBJ1-1 | TRBV30
TGTGCCAGCAGCTTAGGCCCCACGAGTATCTACGAGCAGTACTTC | CASSLGPTSIYEQYF | - | - | TRBJ2-7 | TRBV11-2
TGTGCCAGCAGTGAAGCGAAGAGAAGGGAGCAGTACTTC | CASSEAKRREQYF | - | - | TRBJ2-7 | TRBV6-1
TGTGCCAGCAGCTTAGTGGGAGCGGGGGGCCCTGGTTACGAGCAGTACTTC | CASSLVGAGGPGYEQYF | - | TRBD2 | TRBJ2-7 | TRBV11-2
TGCGCCAGCAGTTTGGCGGCCTCCTACAATGAGCAGTTCTTC | CASSLAASYNEQFF | - | - | TRBJ2-1 | TRBV5-1
TGTGCCAGCAGCCAAGATCGACAGTTCAATCAGCCCCAGCATTTT | CASSQDRQFNQPQHF | - | - | TRBJ1-5 | TRBV4-2
TGTGCCACCAGCGGGCAGGGAGGCAGCGTCTTTGGCTACACCTTC | CATSGQGGSVFGYTF | - | - | TRBJ1-2 | TRBV15
TGTGCCAGCAGTTTATGGCAGGGGGGGATCACTGAAGCTTTCTTT | CASSLWQGGITEAFF | - | TRBD1 | TRBJ1-1 | TRBV28
TGTGCCAGCAGCTTGGTACCTCAAGAGACCCAGTACTTC | CASSLVPQETQYF | - | - | TRBJ2-5 | TRBV7-3
TGTGCCATCAGTGTAATTTTCGGGGAGCTGTTTTTT | CAISVIFGELFF | once | - | TRBJ2-2 | TRBV10-3
TGTGCCTGGAGTGTAGCGGGAGGGCCGACCGGGGAGCTGTTTTTT | CAWSVAGGPTGELFF | - | TRBD2 | TRBJ2-2 | TRBV30
TGTGCCAGACAGGGACCTGAGTATGGCTACACCTTC | CARQGPEYGYTF | - | - | TRBJ1-2 | TRBV9
TGTGCCAGCAGTCAACAGGGTCCGGGCGAGCAGTACTTC | CASSQQGPGEQYF | - | - | TRBJ2-7 | TRBV2
TGTGCCAGCAGTGGTTCCGACAGGGCCCCTGGAGAGCAGTACTTC | CASSGSDRAPGEQYF | - | TRBD1 | TRBJ2-7 | TRBV28
TGTGCCAGCACCCGCCCGGGGGGCACTGGCTACACCTTC | CASTRPGGTGYTF | - | - | TRBJ1-2 | TRBV6-5
TGTGCCAGCAGTTCGGCCGGGACAAACTATGGCTACACCTTC | CASSSAGTNYGYTF | - | - | TRBJ1-2 | TRBV28
TGTGCCAGTAGTTCGGGGGGACAGAAGCAGGGCGAAAAACTGTTTTTT | CASSSGGQKQGEKLFF | - | TRBD1 | TRBJ1-4 | TRBV19
TGCGCCAGCAGTCAAGTGCTAGATACGCAGTATTTT | CASSQVLDTQYF | - | - | TRBJ2-3 | TRBV23-1
TGTGCCAGCTCCCGGGGGGGGCCCACTGAAGCTTTCTTT | CASSRGGPTEAFF | - | - | TRBJ1-1 | TRBV18
TGTGCCAGCAGCCTGCTAGCGGGAGGATCGGATACGCAGTATTTT | CASSLLAGGSDTQYF | - | TRBD2 | TRBJ2-3 | TRBV7-9
TGTGCCAGCAGTTTAATGGGGTTGACTGCGAACACCGGGGAGCTGTTTTTT | CASSLMGLTANTGELFF | - | - | TRBJ2-2 | TRBV28
TGCGCCAGCAGCTTGGACAGGGGGAACTATGGCTACACCTTC | CASSLDRGNYGYTF | - | TRBD1 | TRBJ1-2 | TRBV5-1